Each of the 19 T cell receptor beta chains below was sequenced from the same sample in a study of blood T cell repertoires in COVID-19. Repertoires were generated with immunoSEQ multiplex PCR, while TCRdb's copy carries only in-frame clones and drops some. The data contain under 200,000 clones, roughly 84% of them singletons. Sequencing was performed on peripheral blood. These receptors were obtained from a woman between 70 and 85 years old with COVID-19, enrolled during active disease.

CDR3: CAWSQGGGVGYTF. CDR3 coding DNA: TGTGCCTGGAGCCAGGGTGGAGGGGTTGGCTACACCTTC. V gene TRBV30 combines with J gene TRBJ1-2; D is possibly TRBD1 (5 bases). The CDR3 spans 13 residues. The germline V and J ends were trimmed by 3 bases and 7 bases, with 15 bases remaining between them. CDR1 is GTSNPN and CDR2 is SVGIG in the germline V gene (reference sequence). The full variable domain, its missing parts supplied by reference TRBV30 and TRBJ1-2, is SQTIHQWPATLVQPVGSPLSLECTVEGTSNPNLYWYRQAAGRGLQLLFYSVGIGQISSEVPQNLSASRPQDRQFILSSKKLLLSDSGFYLCAWSQGGGVGYTFGSGTRLTVV.

The rearrangement joins TRBV6-5 to TRBJ2-5; possibly TRBD2 for D (7 bases). V lost 7 bases and J 2 bases, leaving 14 bases between the germline ends. Germline V gene sequence: CDR1 MNHEY, CDR2 SVGAGI. CDR3 length equals 14 residues. CDR3 protein: CASTKGGAQETQYF. CDR3 in DNA: TGTGCCAGCACTAAAGGGGGGGCACAAGAGACCCAGTACTTC.

This chain connects TRBV19 to TRBJ1-1, with TRBD1 matching over 7 bases. The trim removed 9 bases at V and 2 bases at J, leaving 12 bases unmatched. Germline CDR1 and CDR2: LNHDA and SQIVND (reference sequence). The CDR3 sequence is 15 residues long. The CDR3 coding sequence is TGTGCCAGCCGCTGGGACAGTGGATTAAACACTGAAGCTTTCTTT. Its translation is CASRWDSGLNTEAFF.

The chain uses TRBV4-1 and TRBJ1-2; D not certain. The CDR3 length is 16 residues. V shed 1 base and J shed 4 bases, with 16 bases lying between them. Germline CDR1 MGHRA, CDR2 YSYEKL. CDR3 DNA sequence: TGCGCCAGCAGCCAAGCTACAACAAGCGGAACCTATGGCTACACCTTC. Protein: CASSQATTSGTYGYTF.

CDR3 region: CASSFVAGELFF. The CDR3 DNA reads TGTGCCAGCAGTTTCGTGGCAGGGGAGCTGTTTTTT. This chain uses TRBV27 with TRBJ2-2; D remains ambiguous. Trimming removed 3 bases from V and 8 bases from J, with 7 bases in between. Germline-derived CDR1 and CDR2 are MNHEY and SMNVEV (reference sequence). This CDR3 has 12 residues.

The chain carries TRBV14 and TRBJ2-2, with D perhaps matching TRBD2 (5 bases). Trimming stripped 4 bases from V and 9 bases from J, with 12 bases between. Germline V gives CDR1 SGHDN, CDR2 FVKESK. The CDR3 is 13 residues long. This chain's CDR3 is CASSRLPGRELFF. The CDR3 coding sequence is TGTGCCAGCAGCCGACTACCCGGGCGGGAGCTGTTTTTT.

This sequence joins TRBV7-8 and TRBJ2-7; TRBD1 agrees at 12 bases. Germline CDR1 reads SGHVS; CDR2 reads FQNEAQ. The CDR3 has 15 residues. Unmatched junction bases numbered 4, after V lost 5 bases and J lost 2 bases. CDR3 sequence reads: CASSQRDRGPYEQYF. In DNA form, the CDR3 reads TGTGCCAGCAGCCAACGGGACAGGGGGCCCTACGAGCAGTACTTC.

The rearrangement links TRBV9 to TRBJ1-6; D may be TRBD1 (6 bases). The CDR3 is made up of 15 amino acids. The ends were cut back, 0 bases at V and 8 bases at J, with 12 bases in the middle. Germline CDR1 and CDR2: SGDLS and YYNGEE. The CDR3 coding sequence is TGTGCCAGCAGCGTAGAGGGGGACGAGGATTCACCCCTCCACTTT. Its translation: CASSVEGDEDSPLHF.

The chain recombines TRBV2 with TRBJ1-3, with TRBD1 as a possible D gene (6 bases). Trimming took 8 bases from V and 12 from J, leaving 23 bases between them. Germline V gene sequence: CDR1 SNHLY, CDR2 FYNNEI. The CDR3 covers 14 residues. CDR3 residues: CASRSTGPSPHIYF. The CDR3 region has the DNA TGTGCCAGCCGATCCACAGGGCCCTCGCCACACATATATTTT.

The chain combines TRBV3-1 (or the pseudogene TRBV3-2) with TRBJ1-6; D gene ambiguous. Trimming took off 2 bases at V and 5 bases at J, with 13 bases between the two ends. The CDR3 consists of 16 residues. Germline values: CDR1 LGHDT, CDR2 YNNKEL (reference sequence). CDR3 nucleotide sequence: TGTGCCAGCAGCCAATGGGCCCGACAAGATAATTCACCCCTCCACTTT. It is translated as CASSQWARQDNSPLHF.

The V call is TRBV28, the J call TRBJ1-2; a weak D match, TRBD1 (5 bases). The CDR3 has 16 residues. Germline V gives CDR1 MDHEN, CDR2 SYDVKM. Trimming shortened V by 5 bases and J by 3 bases, and 19 bases separated the two germline ends. The CDR3 reads CASSRDTGVGHYGYTF. DNA of the CDR3: TGTGCCAGCAGTAGGGATACGGGGGTCGGGCACTATGGCTACACCTTC.

This chain uses TRBV5-1 with TRBJ2-2; 8 bases align to TRBD2. The CDR3 length is 15 residues. The V gene end was trimmed by 1 base and the J gene end by 5 bases; junction bases not matched to a gene: 4. The germline V gene encodes CDR1 SGHRS and CDR2 YFSETQ. The CDR3 loop is CASSLNRGGTGELFF. The DNA for the CDR3 is TGCGCCAGCAGCTTGAATCGCGGGGGGACCGGGGAGCTGTTTTTT.

This sequence joins TRBV4-1 and TRBJ2-3, with D hard to call. Germline-derived CDR1 and CDR2 are MGHRA and YSYEKL. The CDR3 loop spans 13 amino acids. Trimming removed 4 bases from V and 4 bases from J, with 9 bases in between. Here the CDR3 reads CASSPAIADTQYF. The CDR3 coding sequence is TGCGCCAGCAGCCCCGCGATTGCAGATACGCAGTATTTT.

This clone was recorded once. V gene TRBV28 combines with J gene TRBJ1-1; D gene uncertain. The CDR3 runs 11 residues. V lost 4 bases and J 5 bases, leaving 5 bases between the germline ends. Germline CDR1 reads MDHEN; CDR2 reads SYDVKM. CDR3 sequence (DNA): TGTGCCAGCAGTTGGAGGACTGAAGCTTTCTTT. It encodes CASSWRTEAFF.

CDR3 in amino acids: CAWTKLAGAGEQFF. CDR3 DNA: TGTGCCTGGACCAAACTAGCGGGAGCGGGTGAGCAGTTCTTC. The V gene is TRBV30, the J gene TRBJ2-1; 11 bases match TRBD2. In germline, CDR1 is GTSNPN, CDR2 SVGIG (reference sequence). V dropped 4 bases and J dropped 9; count of bases not matched to a gene: 8. There are 14 residues in the CDR3.

The chain combines TRBV6-5 with TRBJ1-1; D is unclear. Trimming took 7 bases from V and 5 from J, leaving 17 bases between them. The V gene's germline CDR1 is MNHEY and CDR2 SVGAGI. This CDR3 comprises 14 residues. CDR3 sequence (DNA): TGTGCCAGCACCAACCACTTCGGGGTTACTGAAGCTTTCTTT. Translation: CASTNHFGVTEAFF.

The chain is built from TRBV10-3 and TRBJ1-2, with 9 bases identical to TRBD1. The junction had 9 bases not matched to a gene; V was cut back by 2 bases and J by 8 bases. The CDR3 spans 15 residues. Per the germline V gene, CDR1 is ENHRY and CDR2 is SYGVKD. The CDR3 reads CAISETQGAAGGYTF. DNA for the CDR3: TGTGCCATCAGTGAGACACAGGGGGCGGCAGGAGGCTACACCTTC.

The chain has TRBV7-8 and TRBJ1-5; possibly TRBD1 for D (5 bases). Germline V gene sequence: CDR1 SGHVS, CDR2 FQNEAQ. This CDR3 has 15 amino acids. V dropped 8 bases and J dropped 3 bases, with 17 bases sitting between them. For the CDR3, the DNA is TGTGCCAGCCGGGCCGGGGGACCCTCCAATCAGCCCCAGCATTTT. Translated, it gives CASRAGGPSNQPQHF.

This chain links TRBV6-5 with TRBJ2-7; D gene ambiguous. Germline CDR1 is MNHEY and CDR2 is SVGAGI. Trimming stripped 6 bases from V and 3 bases from J, with 9 bases between. This CDR3 has 12 residues. CDR3 amino acids: CASRRSNYEQYV. The CDR3 DNA reads TGTGCCAGCAGGCGTTCCAACTACGAGCAGTACGTC.